Here is one TCR beta chain with its context. Its antigen is not identified. TCRdb's copy holds only in-frame clones and misses some; the assay was immunoSEQ multiplex PCR. The sample comprises about 80,000 clones, approximately 89% of which are singletons, and roughly 24% rests with the top ten. This sample is drawn from a study of brain T cells in children with intractable seizures. Study-wide results and limits: Clones missing pre-surgery may reflect undersampling of that blood sample.

Sequencing was limited to surgery cases with top T cell transcript signatures in brain tissue. V was clipped by 3 bases and J by 6 bases; unmatched bases: 7. This CDR3 spans 13 amino acids. The germline CDR1 and CDR2 sequences are GTSNPN and SVGIG (reference sequence). The sequences come from peripheral blood, collected at surgery. The chain uses TRBV30 and TRBJ1-2, with 7 positions matching TRBD1. The TCR sequence derives from a girl aged 2 to 9 with Rasmussen encephalitis and intractable seizures. CDR3 DNA: TGTGCCTGGAGCGGTTACAGGGGCGATGGCTACACCTTC. Its translation: CAWSGYRGDGYTF.